The 7 T cell receptor beta chains below come from one sample, sequenced in a study of T cell responses to AZD1222 COVID-19 vaccine (TCRdb year 2021). The method was the immunoSEQ multiplex PCR assay. In its TCRdb copy, this immuneACCESS table keeps in-frame sequences only and misses some clones. Where compared with another copy, unresolved V genes explain less than half of these, and the others have no known cause. This sample has 130,000 to 150,000 clones in its table, and over 80% of those were observed once. Approximately 3% of the sample goes to the ten largest clones. According to the study, the label for this sample's time point signals: baseline before first vaccination. The treatment or condition label of this sample denotes: meningococcal conjugate vaccine given as trial control. Sample: peripheral blood, taken on day 0 of MenACWY control vaccination. Every receptor here comes from an adult in good health.

The chain employs TRBV25-1 and TRBJ1-1, with unresolved D. CDR3 length: 17 residues. V lost 1 base and J 6 bases, leaving 21 bases between the germline ends. Germline assignment: CDR1 MGHDK and CDR2 SYGVNS. The CDR3 loop reads CASSELGPQRSSAEAFF. In DNA, the CDR3 is TGTGCCAGCAGTGAATTAGGGCCACAGAGGTCCTCGGCTGAAGCTTTCTTT.

The chain recombines TRBV12-5 with TRBJ2-1; D might be TRBD1 (5 bases). This CDR3 contains 16 residues. V lost 0 bases, J lost 3 bases, and 12 bases lay in between. Germline assignment: CDR1 LGHNT and CDR2 FRNRAP. CDR3 bases: TGTGCTAGTGGTTTGGTACAAGGGGTTAGCTACAATGAGCAGTTCTTC. It is translated as CASGLVQGVSYNEQFF. Filled out from reference TRBV12-5 and TRBJ2-1, the complete variable domain reads DARVTQTPRHKVTEMGQEVTMRCQPILGHNTVFWYRQTMMQGLELLAYFRNRAPLDDSGMPKDRFSAEMPDATLATLKIQPSEPRDSAVYFCASGLVQGVSYNEQFFGPGTRLTVL.

The CDR3 protein is CASTRDRGNIQYF. CDR3 sequence (DNA): TGTGCCAGCACCCGGGACAGAGGAAACATTCAGTACTTC. The genes are TRBV6-6 and TRBJ2-4; TRBD1 matches at 7 bases. The CDR3 runs to 13 residues. In germline, CDR1 is MNHNY, CDR2 SVGAGI (reference sequence). Unmatched junction bases numbered 6, after V lost 7 bases and J lost 6 bases.

The chain uses TRBV19 and TRBJ1-1; perhaps TRBD1 as D (6 bases). The CDR3 covers 14 residues. Trimming removed 4 bases from V and 0 bases from J, with 9 bases in between. Germline CDR1 reads LNHDA; CDR2 reads SQIVND (reference sequence). The CDR3 DNA follows: TGTGCCAGTAGTAGGGAGGGGGTGAACACTGAAGCTTTCTTT. It translates to CASSREGVNTEAFF. Together with reference TRBV19 and TRBJ1-1, the CDR3 gives the full variable domain: DGGITQSPKYLFRKEGQNVTLSCEQNLNHDAMYWYRQDPGQGLRLIYYSQIVNDFQKGDIAEGYSVSREKKESFPLTVTSAQKNPTAFYLCASSREGVNTEAFFGQGTRLTVV.

This clone was recorded only once. V gene TRBV19 combines with J gene TRBJ1-5; the D is unclear. This CDR3 spans 14 amino acids. Germline assignment: CDR1 LNHDA and CDR2 SQIVND (reference sequence). Trimming took off 9 bases at V and 4 bases at J, with 16 bases between the two ends. The CDR3 loop is CASRESRRNQPQHF. The CDR3 nucleotides read TGTGCCAGCCGAGAATCCCGTCGGAATCAGCCCCAGCATTTT.

The rearrangement joins TRBV5-4 to TRBJ2-7; no definite D call. The germline V gene encodes CDR1 SGHNT and CDR2 YYREEE (reference sequence). The CDR3 spans 13 residues. V lost 3 bases, J lost 2 bases, and 9 bases lay in between. The CDR3 is CASSWATTYEQYF. For the CDR3, the DNA is TGTGCCAGCAGCTGGGCCACCACCTACGAGCAGTACTTC.

CDR3 in amino acids: CASTSGTANQPQHF. The DNA for the CDR3 is TGTGCCAGCACCAGCGGGACAGCAAATCAGCCCCAGCATTTT. This chain uses TRBV2 with TRBJ1-5, with 7 bases fitting TRBD1. V shed 7 bases, J shed 4 bases, and the junction held 7 bases outside the gene matches. Germline V gene sequence: CDR1 SNHLY, CDR2 FYNNEI. This CDR3 spans 14 amino acids.